Listed here are 30 T cell receptor beta chains from one sample, sequenced in a study of blood T cell repertoires in COVID-19. Data came from immunoSEQ multiplex PCR; TCRdb stores just in-frame clones and leaves some out. The sample has around 330,000 clones, 80% to 90% seen once; the top ten hold more than 8.5%. Sample: PBMCs or T cells enriched from blood (not recorded which). The receptor set was obtained from a woman aged 18-30 years who had recovered from COVID-19.

The chain couples TRBV9 to TRBJ1-1; D gene unclear. CDR1 and CDR2 (germline): SGDLS, YYNGEE. The CDR3 is 14 amino acids. Trimming cost V 0 bases and J 1 base, with 7 bases left between them. CDR3 DNA: TGTGCCAGCAGCGTAGCTACTTGGAACACTGAAGCTTTCTTT. It is translated as CASSVATWNTEAFF.

The rearrangement links TRBV28 to TRBJ1-4; weak D call: TRBD1 (6 bases). V shed 10 bases and J shed 8 bases, with 17 bases lying between them. The CDR3 is made up of 13 amino acids. CDR1 is MDHEN, CDR2 SYDVKM, per germline. CDR3 residues: CATGGARREKLFF. CDR3 DNA: TGTGCCACGGGGGGGGCTAGGCGGGAAAAACTGTTTTTT.

The chain employs TRBV13 and TRBJ1-3; D remains unclear. Trimming stripped 0 bases from V and 0 bases from J, with 9 bases between. The germline V gene has CDR1 PRHDT and CDR2 FYEKMQ (reference sequence). The CDR3 is 16 residues long. This chain's CDR3 is CASSLGRPLSGNTIYF. CDR3 nucleotide sequence: TGTGCCAGCAGCTTAGGGCGGCCGCTCTCTGGAAACACCATATATTTT.

This clone was seen more than once but under ten times. This chain joins TRBV3-1 (or the pseudogene TRBV3-2) and TRBJ2-1, with D possibly matching TRBD1 (5 bases). The V end lost 5 bases, the J end lost 1 base, and 12 bases lay between the germline ends. CDR3 length: 15 residues. The V gene's germline CDR1 is LGHDT and CDR2 YNNKEL (reference sequence). The CDR3 region is CASSSSGISYNEQFF. The CDR3 DNA is TGTGCCAGCAGCTCTTCAGGGATATCCTACAATGAGCAGTTCTTC.

This chain joins TRBV7-3 and TRBJ1-1, with 7 bases that match TRBD1. V trimming: 5 bases; J trimming: 3 bases; junction bases outside the gene matches: 9. The CDR3 is made up of 15 amino acids. CDR1 SGHTA and CDR2 FQGTGA come from the germline V gene. The CDR3 region has the DNA TGTGCCAGCAGCCCACACGACAGGGCATACACTGAAGCTTTCTTT. Protein: CASSPHDRAYTEAFF.

The V and J genes are TRBV28 and TRBJ2-2; 7 bases align to TRBD1. After removal of 3 bases from V and 2 bases from J, the junction contained 9 bases not matched to a gene. Per the germline V gene, CDR1 is MDHEN and CDR2 is SYDVKM. The length of the CDR3 is 17 residues. The CDR3 DNA follows: TGTGCCAGCAGTTTCGGCTTCGGACAGGTTAACACCGGGGAGCTGTTTTTT. The encoded protein is CASSFGFGQVNTGELFF.

The V and J genes are TRBV28 and TRBJ2-5; 15 nucleotides match TRBD2. This CDR3 spans 18 amino acids. V gave up 3 bases and J gave up 3 bases; unmatched junction bases: 8. Germline V CDR1 and CDR2: MDHEN, SYDVKM. CDR3 region: CASSFGLAGGLREETQYF. Written as DNA, the CDR3 is TGTGCCAGCAGTTTTGGACTAGCGGGGGGGCTGAGGGAAGAGACCCAGTACTTC.

The rearrangement uses TRBV19 and TRBJ1-4, with 9 positions matching TRBD1. The CDR3 consists of 17 residues. Germline CDR1 reads LNHDA; CDR2 reads SQIVND (reference sequence). The V gene end was trimmed by 6 bases and the J gene end by 0 bases; junction bases not matched to a gene: 8. CDR3 coding DNA: TGTGCCAGTAGCCGGGACAGGGAATTATCAACTAATGAAAAACTGTTTTTT. Protein product: CASSRDRELSTNEKLFF.

V gene TRBV30 combines with J gene TRBJ2-7; 7 bases are shared with TRBD2. V lost 1 base to trimming and J lost 4 bases; unmatched junction nucleotides: 16. The germline gives CDR1 GTSNPN, CDR2 SVGIG (reference sequence). There are 17 residues in the CDR3. The CDR3 is CAWSDPRWGGESYEQYF. In nucleotides, the CDR3 is TGTGCCTGGAGTGATCCGCGGTGGGGAGGGGAATCTTACGAGCAGTACTTC. The full variable domain, its missing parts supplied by reference TRBV30 and TRBJ2-7, is SQTIHQWPATLVQPVGSPLSLECTVEGTSNPNLYWYRQAAGRGLQLLFYSVGIGQISSEVPQNLSASRPQDRQFILSSKKLLLSDSGFYLCAWSDPRWGGESYEQYFGPGTRLTVT.

The rearrangement uses TRBV5-5 and TRBJ1-1, with 7 bases matching TRBD1. Losses at the gene ends were 6 bases for V and 0 bases for J; bases not matched to a gene: 14. The CDR3 is 17 residues long. Germline CDR1 reads SGHKS; CDR2 reads YYEKEE (reference sequence). The DNA of the CDR3 is TGTGCCAGCACCCTGACAGGGACCAACCTAATGAACACTGAAGCTTTCTTT. Amino acid sequence: CASTLTGTNLMNTEAFF.

This clone was counted ten times or more. The chain is built from TRBV7-8 and TRBJ1-6; TRBD1 is a possible D gene (5 bases). This CDR3 region has 14 residues. The germline V gene encodes CDR1 SGHVS and CDR2 FQNEAQ. Trimming took off 4 bases at V and 7 bases at J, with 11 bases between the two ends. The CDR3 DNA sequence: TGTGCCAGCAGCTCCAGGGAAGGGAATTCACCCCTCCACTTT. It is translated as CASSSREGNSPLHF. The variable domain in full, completed from reference TRBV7-8 and TRBJ1-6, reads GAGVSQSPRYKVAKRGQDVALRCDPISGHVSLFWYQQALGQGPEFLTYFQNEAQLDKSGLPSDRFFAERPEGSVSTLKIQRTQQEDSAVYLCASSSREGNSPLHFGNGTRLTVT.

V gene TRBV7-3 combines with J gene TRBJ2-5; TRBD2 agrees at 7 bases. Germline assignment: CDR1 SGHTA and CDR2 FQGTGA. J lost 2 bases, V lost 2 bases, and 2 bases had no gene match. The CDR3 consists of 14 residues. CDR3 sequence: CASSLAGGQETQYF. Here the CDR3 DNA reads TGTGCCAGCAGCTTAGCCGGGGGGCAAGAGACCCAGTACTTC.

The rearrangement uses TRBV7-9 and TRBJ1-1, with D tentatively TRBD1 (5 bases). Germline V lookup: CDR1 SEHNR, CDR2 FQNEAQ (reference sequence). Trimming stripped 0 bases from V and 1 base from J, with 12 bases between. The CDR3 runs 16 residues. The CDR3 DNA reads as TGTGCCAGCAGCTTAGCCCCAGGGCAGGGGAACACTGAAGCTTTCTTT. Amino acid sequence: CASSLAPGQGNTEAFF.

The CDR3, as DNA: TGTGCCAGCAGTTTAGCGGGGTTGAACACTGAAGCTTTCTTT. Translated: CASSLAGLNTEAFF. This rearrangement joins TRBV27 to TRBJ1-1; D uncertain. Germline CDR1 MNHEY, CDR2 SMNVEV (reference sequence). This CDR3 is built from 14 residues. V lost 2 bases and J lost 0, with 7 bases in between.

The chain joins TRBV28 to TRBJ1-1; weak D call: TRBD1 (5 bases). The CDR3 extends over 15 amino acids. V lost 0 bases, J lost 2 bases, and 10 bases lay in between. Germline V gene sequence: CDR1 MDHEN, CDR2 SYDVKM. Written as DNA, the CDR3 is TGTGCCAGCAGTTTATGGTTCAGGGAAAACACTGAAGCTTTCTTT. This translates into CASSLWFRENTEAFF.

This clone occurred a few times. V gene TRBV4-2 combines with J gene TRBJ2-1; 9 bases align to TRBD2. Trimming at V came to 0 bases and at J to 0 bases, leaving 9 bases not matched to a gene. The CDR3 runs to 19 residues. Germline V gene sequence: CDR1 LGHNA, CDR2 YNFKEQ. For the CDR3, the DNA is TGTGCCAGCAGCCAAGAACCACTAGCGGGTAAAGGCTCCTACAATGAGCAGTTCTTC. Translated: CASSQEPLAGKGSYNEQFF.

The chain employs TRBV19 and TRBJ2-2; D is unclear. The CDR3 spans 11 residues. CDR1 LNHDA and CDR2 SQIVND come from the germline V gene (reference sequence). Trimming left V 6 bases short and J 7 bases short, with 6 bases between. The CDR3 nucleotides are TGTGCCAGTAGCCCCCACGGGGAGCTGTTTTTT. Encoded protein: CASSPHGELFF.

This clone was observed once. The chain employs TRBV7-9 and TRBJ1-2; tentatively, D is TRBD1 (5 bases). V was shortened by 0 bases and J by 5 bases, with 10 bases between the two germline ends. Germline V gene sequence: CDR1 SEHNR, CDR2 FQNEAQ (reference sequence). The CDR3 consists of 14 residues. CDR3 protein: CASSLALPGYGYTF. DNA for the CDR3: TGTGCCAGCAGCTTAGCCCTACCAGGGTATGGCTACACCTTC.

The V call is TRBV5-1, the J call TRBJ2-7, with D maybe TRBD1 (6 bases). The germline V and J ends were trimmed by 0 bases and 6 bases, with 13 bases remaining between them. The CDR3 is 14 amino acids. Germline V gives CDR1 SGHRS, CDR2 YFSETQ. CDR3 sequence: CASSLGQAIPEQYF. The CDR3 nucleotides read TGCGCCAGCAGCTTGGGACAGGCGATTCCCGAGCAGTACTTC.

This sequence joins TRBV10-1 and TRBJ2-6; 9 positions match TRBD1. Germline values: CDR1 WNHNN, CDR2 SYGVQD (reference sequence). J lost 0 bases, V lost 10 bases, and 19 bases had no gene match. This CDR3 is 20 amino acids long. As DNA, the CDR3 is TGCGCCACCCACCGCCCCAGAACAGGGGGCTGGGACTCTGGGGCCAACGTCCTGACTTTC. Amino acid sequence: CATHRPRTGGWDSGANVLTF.

This rearrangement joins TRBV10-3 to TRBJ2-1, with TRBD2 matching over 14 bases. CDR3 length equals 18 residues. The germline gives CDR1 ENHRY, CDR2 SYGVKD. V was clipped by 6 bases and J by 3 bases; unmatched bases: 10. CDR3 nucleotide sequence: TGTGCCATCAGACAGGGACTAGCGGGGGCCCAGTTCTACAATGAGCAGTTCTTC. The encoded protein is CAIRQGLAGAQFYNEQFF.

The rearrangement uses TRBV5-1 and TRBJ2-3; no firm D call. V lost 1 base and J lost 1, with 10 bases in between. Germline CDR1 and CDR2: SGHRS and YFSETQ. The CDR3 extends over 15 amino acids. The CDR3: CASSLIALGTDTQYF. In nucleotides, the CDR3 is TGCGCCAGCAGCTTGATAGCACTCGGCACAGATACGCAGTATTTT.

This clone has only a few counts. The V gene is TRBV11-3, the J gene TRBJ1-1; D unclear. CDR3 length: 16 residues. Deletions cut 5 bases from V and 4 bases from J, with 20 bases between. Germline assignment: CDR1 SGHNT and CDR2 YENEEA. Written as DNA, the CDR3 is TGTGCCAGCAGCAGACGGTCCGGGTCGCCGGGCACTGAAGCTTTCTTT. This gives the protein CASSRRSGSPGTEAFF.

The CDR3 loop is CAISESSGRGEKLFF. Here the CDR3 DNA reads TGTGCCATCAGTGAGTCTTCGGGGAGGGGTGAAAAACTGTTTTTT. V usage is TRBV10-3 and J usage is TRBJ1-4; D possibly corresponds to TRBD1 (5 bases). The CDR3 loop spans 15 amino acids. Germline V gives CDR1 ENHRY, CDR2 SYGVKD. The V end was cut by 0 bases, the J end by 7 bases, with 12 bases between.

The count of this clone is one. The sample carries other DNA sequences with the same CDR3. V usage is TRBV14 and J usage is TRBJ1-1, with D hard to call. Per the germline V gene, CDR1 is SGHDN and CDR2 is FVKESK. The CDR3 covers 13 residues. Trimming took off 0 bases at V and 2 bases at J, with 4 bases between the two ends. As DNA, the CDR3 is TGTGCCAGCAGCCAAGACAGAAACACTGAAGCTTTCTTT. It translates to CASSQDRNTEAFF.

The chain is built from TRBV7-3 and TRBJ2-7, with 9 bases that match TRBD1. Germline V gene sequence: CDR1 SGHTA, CDR2 FQGTGA. The V and J ends lost 4 bases and 6 bases, in that order; junction bases with no gene match: 4. There are 13 residues in the CDR3. The CDR3 loop is CASSWTGVGEQYF. The CDR3 DNA sequence: TGTGCCAGCAGCTGGACAGGGGTCGGCGAGCAGTACTTC.

The chain is built from TRBV4-2 and TRBJ2-5, with 7 bases that match TRBD2. Losses at the gene ends were 1 base for V and 5 bases for J; bases not matched to a gene: 10. CDR3 length equals 16 residues. Germline V gene data show CDR1 as LGHNA and CDR2 as YNFKEQ. The chain's CDR3 is CASSQALGGGGETQYF. The DNA of the CDR3 is TGTGCCAGCAGCCAAGCCTTGGGGGGGGGAGGTGAGACCCAGTACTTC.

The V gene is TRBV28, the J gene TRBJ2-1, with 8 bases lining up with TRBD2. V was pared by 6 bases and J by 1 base, with 11 bases of the junction left unmatched. The germline V gene encodes CDR1 MDHEN and CDR2 SYDVKM. This CDR3 has 17 residues. The CDR3 bases are TGTGCCAGCAGATTTCATAGCGGGGTTGGGTCCTACAATGAGCAGTTCTTC. It is translated as CASRFHSGVGSYNEQFF.

The chain recombines TRBV24-1 with TRBJ2-1; TRBD1 matches 10 bases. Germline CDR1 is KGHDR and CDR2 is SFDVKD. Trimming at V came to 3 bases and at J to 14 bases, leaving 9 bases not matched to a gene. This CDR3 comprises 14 residues. The CDR3 bases are TGTGCCACCAGTGATGACCTCCGGGACAGGGGCAAGTTCTTC. Translating gives CATSDDLRDRGKFF.

This chain uses TRBV14 with TRBJ1-2; 7 bases map to TRBD1. The CDR3 extends over 18 amino acids. Unmatched junction bases numbered 11, after V lost 0 bases and J lost 1 base. CDR1 is SGHDN, CDR2 FVKESK, per germline. The CDR3 DNA sequence: TGTGCCAGCAGCCAAGAAGCAATGAGGGGGCTTGATAACTATGGCTACACCTTC. This encodes CASSQEAMRGLDNYGYTF.